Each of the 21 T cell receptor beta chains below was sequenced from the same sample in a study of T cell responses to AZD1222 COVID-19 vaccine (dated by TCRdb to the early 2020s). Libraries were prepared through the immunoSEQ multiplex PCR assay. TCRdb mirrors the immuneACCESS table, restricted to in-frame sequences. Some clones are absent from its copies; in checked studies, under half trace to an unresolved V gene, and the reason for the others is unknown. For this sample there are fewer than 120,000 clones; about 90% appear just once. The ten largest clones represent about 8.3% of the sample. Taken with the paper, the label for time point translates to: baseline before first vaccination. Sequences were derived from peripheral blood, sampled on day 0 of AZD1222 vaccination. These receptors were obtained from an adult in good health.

CDR3 nucleotides: TGTGCCAGCAGCTTAGGGGGACTCCCCATTCGGGATGAGCAGTTCTTC. Residues: CASSLGGLPIRDEQFF. This chain uses TRBV11-1 with TRBJ2-1; perhaps TRBD2 as D (6 bases). There are 16 residues in the CDR3. Germline V gives CDR1 SGHAT, CDR2 FQDESV (reference sequence). The V gene lost 1 base and the J gene lost 8 bases, with 18 bases spanning the gap.

The CDR3 is CASSQGTLTPQPQHF. The CDR3, as DNA: TGTGCCAGCAGCCAAGGGACTCTTACGCCTCAGCCCCAGCATTTT. The chain is built from TRBV3-1 (or the pseudogene TRBV3-2) and TRBJ1-5, with D unresolved. Between the trimmed V and J ends, which lost 1 base and 6 bases, there was a span of 13 bases. Germline CDR1 LGHDT, CDR2 YNNKEL (reference sequence). CDR3 length: 15 amino acids.

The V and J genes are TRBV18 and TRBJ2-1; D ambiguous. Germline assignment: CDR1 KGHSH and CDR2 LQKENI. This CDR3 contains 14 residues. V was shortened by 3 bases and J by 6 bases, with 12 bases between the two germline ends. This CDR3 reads CASSPMYGSNEQFF. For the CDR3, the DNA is TGTGCCAGCTCACCTATGTACGGTTCCAATGAGCAGTTCTTC.

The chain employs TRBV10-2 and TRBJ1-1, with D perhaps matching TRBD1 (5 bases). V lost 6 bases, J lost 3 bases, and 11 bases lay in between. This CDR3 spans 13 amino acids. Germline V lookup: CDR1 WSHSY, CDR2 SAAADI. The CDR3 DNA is TGCGCCAGCAGCGGGGGTAGGGACACTGAAGCTTTCTTT. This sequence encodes CASSGGRDTEAFF.

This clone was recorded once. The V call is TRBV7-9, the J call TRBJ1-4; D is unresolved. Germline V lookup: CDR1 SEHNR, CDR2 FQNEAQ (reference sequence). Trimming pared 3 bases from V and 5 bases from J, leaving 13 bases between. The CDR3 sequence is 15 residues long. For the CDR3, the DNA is TGTGCCAGCAGCTTCTCCCGGGCGGGGAATGAAAAACTGTTTTTT. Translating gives CASSFSRAGNEKLFF.

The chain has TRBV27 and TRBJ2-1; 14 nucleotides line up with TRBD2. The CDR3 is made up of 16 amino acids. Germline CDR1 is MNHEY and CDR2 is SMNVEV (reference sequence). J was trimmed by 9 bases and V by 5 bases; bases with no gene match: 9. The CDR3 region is CASSTTTSGGASEQFF. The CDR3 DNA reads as TGTGCCAGCAGTACAACGACTAGCGGGGGGGCTAGTGAGCAGTTCTTC.

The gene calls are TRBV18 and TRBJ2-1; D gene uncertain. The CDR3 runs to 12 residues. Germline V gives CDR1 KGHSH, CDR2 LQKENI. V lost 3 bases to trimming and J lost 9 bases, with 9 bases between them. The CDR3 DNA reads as TGTGCCAGCTCACCTCCTGACGGTGAGCAGTTCTTC. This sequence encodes CASSPPDGEQFF.

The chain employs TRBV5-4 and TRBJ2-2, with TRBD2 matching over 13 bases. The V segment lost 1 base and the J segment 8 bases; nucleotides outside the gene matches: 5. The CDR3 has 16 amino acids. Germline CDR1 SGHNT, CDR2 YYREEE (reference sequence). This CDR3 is CASSLQGLAGAGELFF. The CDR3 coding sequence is TGTGCCAGCAGCTTGCAAGGACTAGCGGGGGCGGGGGAGCTGTTTTTT.

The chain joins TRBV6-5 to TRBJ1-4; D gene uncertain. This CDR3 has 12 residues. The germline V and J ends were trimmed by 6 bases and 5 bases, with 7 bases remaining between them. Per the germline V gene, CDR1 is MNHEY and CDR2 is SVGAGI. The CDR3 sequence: CASSGENEKLFF. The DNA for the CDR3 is TGTGCCAGCAGCGGGGAGAATGAAAAACTGTTTTTT.

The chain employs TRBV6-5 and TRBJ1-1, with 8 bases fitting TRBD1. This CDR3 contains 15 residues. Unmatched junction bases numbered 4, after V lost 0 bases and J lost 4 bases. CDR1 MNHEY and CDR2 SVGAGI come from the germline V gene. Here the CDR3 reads CASSYSGRGPTEAFF. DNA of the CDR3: TGTGCCAGCAGTTACTCGGGCAGGGGGCCCACTGAAGCTTTCTTT.

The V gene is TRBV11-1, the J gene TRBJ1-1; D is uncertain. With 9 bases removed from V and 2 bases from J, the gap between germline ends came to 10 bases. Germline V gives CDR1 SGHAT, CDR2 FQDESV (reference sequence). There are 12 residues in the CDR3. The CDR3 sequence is CASGRANTEAFF. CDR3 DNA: TGTGCCAGTGGACGGGCCAACACTGAAGCTTTCTTT.

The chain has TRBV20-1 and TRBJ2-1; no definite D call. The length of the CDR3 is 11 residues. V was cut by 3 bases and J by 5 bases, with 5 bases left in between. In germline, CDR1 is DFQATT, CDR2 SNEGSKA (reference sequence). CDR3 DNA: TGCAGTGCTAGGTTCGACAATGAGCAGTTCTTC. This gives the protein CSARFDNEQFF.

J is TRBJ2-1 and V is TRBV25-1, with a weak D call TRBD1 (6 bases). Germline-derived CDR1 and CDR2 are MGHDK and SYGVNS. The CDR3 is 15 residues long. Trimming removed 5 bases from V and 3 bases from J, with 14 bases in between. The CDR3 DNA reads TGTGCCAGCAGTAGACAGGATAACGGCTACAATGAGCAGTTCTTC. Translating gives CASSRQDNGYNEQFF.

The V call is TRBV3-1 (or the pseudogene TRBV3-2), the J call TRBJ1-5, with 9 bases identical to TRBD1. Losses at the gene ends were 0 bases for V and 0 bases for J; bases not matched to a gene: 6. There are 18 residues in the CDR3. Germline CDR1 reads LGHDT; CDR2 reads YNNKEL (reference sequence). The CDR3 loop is CASSQDWRQGDSNQPQHF. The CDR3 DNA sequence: TGTGCCAGCAGCCAAGATTGGAGACAGGGGGATAGCAATCAGCCCCAGCATTTT.

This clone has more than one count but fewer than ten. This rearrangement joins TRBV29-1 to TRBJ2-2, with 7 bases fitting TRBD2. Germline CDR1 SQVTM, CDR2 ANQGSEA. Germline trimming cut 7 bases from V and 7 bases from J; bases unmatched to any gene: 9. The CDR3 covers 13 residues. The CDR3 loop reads CSAEGLAVGELFF. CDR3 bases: TGCAGCGCCGAGGGGCTAGCGGTCGGGGAGCTGTTTTTT.

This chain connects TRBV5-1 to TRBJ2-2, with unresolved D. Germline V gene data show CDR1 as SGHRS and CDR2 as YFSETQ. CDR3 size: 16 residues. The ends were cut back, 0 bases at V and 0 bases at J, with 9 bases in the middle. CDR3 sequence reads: CASSLAGRTNTGELFF. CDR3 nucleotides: TGCGCCAGCAGCTTGGCCGGACGTACGAACACCGGGGAGCTGTTTTTT.

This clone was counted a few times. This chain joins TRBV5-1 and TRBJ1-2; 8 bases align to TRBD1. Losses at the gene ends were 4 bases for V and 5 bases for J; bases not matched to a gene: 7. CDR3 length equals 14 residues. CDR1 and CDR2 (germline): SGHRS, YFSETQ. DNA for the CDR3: TGCGCCAGCAGCCCCGGACAGGGTATTTATGGCTACACCTTC. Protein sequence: CASSPGQGIYGYTF.

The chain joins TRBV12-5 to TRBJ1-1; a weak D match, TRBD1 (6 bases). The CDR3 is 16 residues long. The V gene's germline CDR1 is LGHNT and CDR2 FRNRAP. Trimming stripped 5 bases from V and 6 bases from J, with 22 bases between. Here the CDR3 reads CASGPSRGGAGAEAFF. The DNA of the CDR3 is TGTGCTAGTGGTCCCAGCCGAGGGGGGGCCGGAGCTGAAGCTTTCTTT.

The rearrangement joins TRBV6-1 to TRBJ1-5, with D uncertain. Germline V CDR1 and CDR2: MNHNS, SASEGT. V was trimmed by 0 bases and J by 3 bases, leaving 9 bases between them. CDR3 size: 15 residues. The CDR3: CASSEAPRTNQPQHF. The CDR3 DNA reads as TGTGCCAGCAGTGAAGCCCCCAGAACCAATCAGCCCCAGCATTTT.

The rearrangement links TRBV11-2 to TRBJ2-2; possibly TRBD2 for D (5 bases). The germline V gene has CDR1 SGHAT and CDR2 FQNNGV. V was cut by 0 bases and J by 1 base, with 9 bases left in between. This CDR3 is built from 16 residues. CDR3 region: CASSLERGLNTGELFF. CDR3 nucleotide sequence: TGTGCCAGCAGCTTAGAGAGAGGGCTGAACACCGGGGAGCTGTTTTTT.

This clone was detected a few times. CDR3 DNA: TGTGCCAGCAGCCCCACTAGCACTAGCACAGATACGCAGTATTTT. It encodes CASSPTSTSTDTQYF. This chain links TRBV3-1 (or the pseudogene TRBV3-2) with TRBJ2-3; weak D call: TRBD2 (6 bases). V was pared by 4 bases and J by 0 bases, with 11 bases between. CDR3 length equals 15 residues. Germline-derived CDR1 and CDR2 are LGHDT and YNNKEL (reference sequence).